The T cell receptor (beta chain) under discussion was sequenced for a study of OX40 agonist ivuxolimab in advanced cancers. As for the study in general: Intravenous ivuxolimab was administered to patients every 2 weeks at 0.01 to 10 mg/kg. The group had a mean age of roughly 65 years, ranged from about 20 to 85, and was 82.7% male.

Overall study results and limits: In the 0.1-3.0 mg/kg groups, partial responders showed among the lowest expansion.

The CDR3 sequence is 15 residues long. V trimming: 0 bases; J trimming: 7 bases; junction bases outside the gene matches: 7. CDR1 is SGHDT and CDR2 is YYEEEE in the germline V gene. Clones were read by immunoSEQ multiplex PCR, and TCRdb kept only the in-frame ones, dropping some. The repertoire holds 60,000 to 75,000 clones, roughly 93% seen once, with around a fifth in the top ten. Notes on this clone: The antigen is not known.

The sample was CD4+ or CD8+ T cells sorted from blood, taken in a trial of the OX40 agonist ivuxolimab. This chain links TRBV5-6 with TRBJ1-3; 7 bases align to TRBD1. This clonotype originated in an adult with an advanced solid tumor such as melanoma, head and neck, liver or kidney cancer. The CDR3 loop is CASSLVAGGINTIYF. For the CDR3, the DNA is TGTGCCAGCAGCTTGGTGGCAGGGGGTATCAACACCATATATTTT.